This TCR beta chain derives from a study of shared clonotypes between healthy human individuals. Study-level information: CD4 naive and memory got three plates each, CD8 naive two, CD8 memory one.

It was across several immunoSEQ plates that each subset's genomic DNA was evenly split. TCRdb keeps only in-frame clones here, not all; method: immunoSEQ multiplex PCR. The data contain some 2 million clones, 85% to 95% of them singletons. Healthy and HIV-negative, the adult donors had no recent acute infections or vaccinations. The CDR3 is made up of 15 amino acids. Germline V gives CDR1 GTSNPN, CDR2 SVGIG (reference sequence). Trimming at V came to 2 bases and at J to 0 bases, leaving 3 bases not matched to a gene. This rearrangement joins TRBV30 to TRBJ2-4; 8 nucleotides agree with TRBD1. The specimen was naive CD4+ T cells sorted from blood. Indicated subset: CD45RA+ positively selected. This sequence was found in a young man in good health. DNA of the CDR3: TGTGCCTGGAGTTTAACAGGGGGAGCCAAAAACATTCAGTACTTC. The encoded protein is CAWSLTGGAKNIQYF.